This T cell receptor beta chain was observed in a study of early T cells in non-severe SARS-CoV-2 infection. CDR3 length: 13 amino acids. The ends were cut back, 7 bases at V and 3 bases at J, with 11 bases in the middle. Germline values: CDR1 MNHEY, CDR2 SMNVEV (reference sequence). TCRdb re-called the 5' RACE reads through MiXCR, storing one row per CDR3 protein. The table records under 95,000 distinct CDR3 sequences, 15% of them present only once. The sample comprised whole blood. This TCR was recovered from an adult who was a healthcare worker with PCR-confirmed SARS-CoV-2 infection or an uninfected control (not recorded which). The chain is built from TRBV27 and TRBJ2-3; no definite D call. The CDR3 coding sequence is TGTGCCAGCAAATCGGGTGGAACAGATACGCAGTATTTT. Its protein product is CASKSGGTDTQYF.